Here is one TCR beta chain with its context. Its target is not known. Germline is not matched at one junction end, which may reflect a read error. Germline CDR1 is SGHVS and CDR2 is FNYEAQ. This CDR3 comprises 13 residues. This sample was taken from a study of regulatory T cells in long-lasting Graves disease. As to time point: persistent/refractory GD, antithyroid drugs over 5 years with positive TRAb. RNA from PBMCs was the source of the TCR library. American Thyroid Association guidelines defined how Graves' disease was diagnosed. Combining iRepertoire HTBI primers with Arm-PCR of CDR3 regions, the authors built TCR beta libraries. Original handling: In the combined samples, 62 TRBV and approximately 15 TRBJ segments were identified. From the multiplex PCR reads, TCRdb called clonotypes with MiXCR, one entry per CDR3 protein. In this record, the V and J calls reflect TCRdb's handling and not the investigators' own analysis. This table has some 420,000 distinct CDR3 sequences, less than 25% appearing once.

Overall study findings and caveats: TRBV28, TRBJ1-2 and TRBJ2-5 were segments that persistent disease favored.

The chain carries TRBV7-6 and TRBJ1-1; D possibly corresponds to TRBD1 (5 bases). Sequencing was performed on peripheral blood mononuclear cells (PBMCs), taken when the disease was refractory, from a patient treated with antithyroid drugs. This receptor was identified in a female donor with Graves disease. The CDR3 loop reads CASSVRDSTEALF. Here the CDR3 DNA reads TGTGCCAGCAGCGTCAGGGACTCCACTGAAGCTCTCTTT.